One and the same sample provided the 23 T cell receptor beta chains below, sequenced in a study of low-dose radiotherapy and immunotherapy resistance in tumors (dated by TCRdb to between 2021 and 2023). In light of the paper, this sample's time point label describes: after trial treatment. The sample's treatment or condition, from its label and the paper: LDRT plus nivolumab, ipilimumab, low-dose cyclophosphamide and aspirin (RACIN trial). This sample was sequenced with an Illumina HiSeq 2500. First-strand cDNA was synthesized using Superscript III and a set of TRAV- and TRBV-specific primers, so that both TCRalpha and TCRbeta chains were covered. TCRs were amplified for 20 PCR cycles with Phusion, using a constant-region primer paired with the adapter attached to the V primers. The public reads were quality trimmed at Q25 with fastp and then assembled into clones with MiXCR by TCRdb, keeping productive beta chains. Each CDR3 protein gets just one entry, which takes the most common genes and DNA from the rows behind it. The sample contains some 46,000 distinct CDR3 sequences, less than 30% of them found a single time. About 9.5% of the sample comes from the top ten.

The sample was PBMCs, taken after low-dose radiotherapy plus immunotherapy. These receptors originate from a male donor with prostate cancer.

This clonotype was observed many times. Here the CDR3 reads CASSVDPVGQPQHF. Here the CDR3 DNA reads TGTGCCAGCAGCGTAGACCCAGTGGGTCAGCCCCAGCATTTT. This rearrangement joins TRBV9 to TRBJ1-5; D gene unclear. This CDR3 region has 14 residues. Germline CDR1 SGDLS, CDR2 YYNGEE. V was shortened by 0 bases and J by 6 bases, with 10 bases between the two germline ends.

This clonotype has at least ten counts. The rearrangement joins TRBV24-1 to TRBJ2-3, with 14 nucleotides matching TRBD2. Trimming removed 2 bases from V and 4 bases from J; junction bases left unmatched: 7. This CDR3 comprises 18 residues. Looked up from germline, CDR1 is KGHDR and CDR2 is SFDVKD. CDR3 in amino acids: CATSDSRLAGGPADTQYF. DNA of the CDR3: TGTGCCACCAGTGATTCCCGACTAGCGGGGGGGCCCGCAGATACGCAGTATTTT.

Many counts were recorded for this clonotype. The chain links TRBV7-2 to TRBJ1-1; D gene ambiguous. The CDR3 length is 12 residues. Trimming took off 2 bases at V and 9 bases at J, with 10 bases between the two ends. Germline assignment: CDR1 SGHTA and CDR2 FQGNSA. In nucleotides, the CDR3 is TGTGCCAGCAGCTTAAAGAGAGAGAAAGCTTTCTTT. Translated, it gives CASSLKREKAFF.

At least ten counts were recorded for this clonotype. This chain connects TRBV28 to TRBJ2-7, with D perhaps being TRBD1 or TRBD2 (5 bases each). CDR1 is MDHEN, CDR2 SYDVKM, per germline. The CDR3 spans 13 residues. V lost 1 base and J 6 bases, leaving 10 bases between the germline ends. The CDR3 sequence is CASSLSTRGEQYF. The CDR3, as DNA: TGTGCCAGCAGTTTATCCACTAGGGGCGAGCAGTACTTC.

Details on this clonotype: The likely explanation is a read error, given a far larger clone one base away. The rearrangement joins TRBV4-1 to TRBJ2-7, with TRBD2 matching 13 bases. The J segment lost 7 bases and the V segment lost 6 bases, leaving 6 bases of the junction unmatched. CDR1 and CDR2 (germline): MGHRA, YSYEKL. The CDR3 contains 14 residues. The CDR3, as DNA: TGCGCCAGCAGACTAGCGGGAGGGCCGGGTGAGCAGTACTTC. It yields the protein CASRLAGGPGEQYF.

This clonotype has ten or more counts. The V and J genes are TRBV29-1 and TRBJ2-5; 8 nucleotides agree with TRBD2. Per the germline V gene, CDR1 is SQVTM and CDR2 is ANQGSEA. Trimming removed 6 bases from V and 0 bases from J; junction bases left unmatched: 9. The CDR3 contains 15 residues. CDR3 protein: CSVDGLATDQETQYF. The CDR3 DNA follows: TGCAGCGTGGACGGACTAGCAACCGACCAAGAGACCCAGTACTTC. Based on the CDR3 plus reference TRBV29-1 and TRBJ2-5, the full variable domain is SAVISQKPSRDICQRGTSLTIQCQVDSQVTMMFWYRQQPGQSLTLIATANQGSEATYESGFVIDKFPISRPNLTFSTLTVSNMSPEDSSIYLCSVDGLATDQETQYFGPGTRLLVL.

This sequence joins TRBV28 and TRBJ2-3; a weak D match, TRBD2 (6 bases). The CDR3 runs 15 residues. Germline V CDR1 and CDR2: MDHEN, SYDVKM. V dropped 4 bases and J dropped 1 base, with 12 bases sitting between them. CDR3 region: CASSWGDGGTDTQYF. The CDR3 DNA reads TGTGCCAGCAGTTGGGGGGACGGCGGCACAGATACGCAGTATTTT.

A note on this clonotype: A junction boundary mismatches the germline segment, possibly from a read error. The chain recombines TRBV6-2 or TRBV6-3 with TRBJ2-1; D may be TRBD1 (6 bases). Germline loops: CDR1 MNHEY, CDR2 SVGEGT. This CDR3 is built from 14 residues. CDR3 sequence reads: CASRPGKEQGEQFF. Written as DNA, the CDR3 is TGTGCGAGCAGACCGGGAAAGGAACAGGGTGAGCAGTTCTTC.

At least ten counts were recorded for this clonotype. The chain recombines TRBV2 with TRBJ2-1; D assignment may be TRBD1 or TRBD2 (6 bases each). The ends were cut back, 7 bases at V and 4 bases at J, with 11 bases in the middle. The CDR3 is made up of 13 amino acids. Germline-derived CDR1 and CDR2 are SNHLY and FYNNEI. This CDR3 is CASIGGLYNEQFF. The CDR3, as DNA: TGTGCCAGCATAGGGGGGCTTTACAATGAGCAGTTCTTC.

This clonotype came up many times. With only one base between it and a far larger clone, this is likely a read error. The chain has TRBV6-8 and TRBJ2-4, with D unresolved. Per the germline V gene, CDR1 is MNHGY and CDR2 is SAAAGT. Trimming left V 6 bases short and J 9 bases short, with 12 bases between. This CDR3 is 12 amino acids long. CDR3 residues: CASRVPGRIQYF. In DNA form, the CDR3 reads TGTGCCAGCAGGGTTCCGGGCCGCATTCAGTACTTC.

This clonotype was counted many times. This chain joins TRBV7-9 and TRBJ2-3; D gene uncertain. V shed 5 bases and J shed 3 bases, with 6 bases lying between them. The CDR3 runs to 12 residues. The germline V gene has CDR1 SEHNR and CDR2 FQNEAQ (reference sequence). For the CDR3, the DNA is TGTGCCAGCAGCCCAGAAACAGATACGCAGTATTTT. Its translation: CASSPETDTQYF. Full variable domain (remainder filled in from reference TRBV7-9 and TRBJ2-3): DTGVSQNPRHKITKRGQNVTFRCDPISEHNRLYWYRQTLGQGPEFLTYFQNEAQLEKSRLLSDRFSAERPKGSFSTLEIQRTEQGDSAMYLCASSPETDTQYFGPGTRLTVL.

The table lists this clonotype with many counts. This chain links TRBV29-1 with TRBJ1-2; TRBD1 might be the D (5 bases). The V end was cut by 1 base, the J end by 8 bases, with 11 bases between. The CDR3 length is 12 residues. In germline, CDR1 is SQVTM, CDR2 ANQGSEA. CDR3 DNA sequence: TGCAGCGTTGAAGGTGACAGAGAGGGCTACACCTTC. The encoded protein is CSVEGDREGYTF.

CDR3 region: CASSKAGGTNEKLFF. The DNA for the CDR3 is TGTGCCAGCAGCAAGGCGGGGGGTACTAATGAAAAACTGTTTTTT. V usage is TRBV28 and J usage is TRBJ1-4, with a weak D call TRBD1 (5 bases). CDR1 and CDR2 (germline): MDHEN, SYDVKM. The V end was cut by 6 bases, the J end by 2 bases, with 13 bases between. This CDR3 spans 15 amino acids.

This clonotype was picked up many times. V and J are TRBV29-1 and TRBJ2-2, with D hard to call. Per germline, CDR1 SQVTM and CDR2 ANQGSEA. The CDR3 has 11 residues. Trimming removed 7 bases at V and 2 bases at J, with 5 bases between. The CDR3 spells CSAFNTGELFF. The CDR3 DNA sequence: TGCAGCGCCTTTAACACCGGGGAGCTGTTTTTT.

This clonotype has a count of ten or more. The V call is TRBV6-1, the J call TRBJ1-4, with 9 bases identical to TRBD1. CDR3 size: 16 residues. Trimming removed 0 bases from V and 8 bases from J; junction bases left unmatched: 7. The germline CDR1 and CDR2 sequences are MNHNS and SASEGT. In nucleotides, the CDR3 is TGTGCCAGCAGTGAAGCATCAGGGACAGGGCCAGAAAAACTGTTTTTT. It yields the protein CASSEASGTGPEKLFF.

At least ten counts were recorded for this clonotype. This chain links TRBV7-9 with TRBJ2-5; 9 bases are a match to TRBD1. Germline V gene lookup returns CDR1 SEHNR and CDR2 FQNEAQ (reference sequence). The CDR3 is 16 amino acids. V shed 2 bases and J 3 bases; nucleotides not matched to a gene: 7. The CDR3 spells CASSLTPGTGKETQYF. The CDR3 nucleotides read TGTGCCAGCAGCTTAACGCCCGGGACAGGGAAAGAGACCCAGTACTTC.

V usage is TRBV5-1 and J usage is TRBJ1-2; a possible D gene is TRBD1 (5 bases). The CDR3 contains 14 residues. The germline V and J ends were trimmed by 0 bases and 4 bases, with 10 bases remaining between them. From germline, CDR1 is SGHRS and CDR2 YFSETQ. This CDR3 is CASSLVGAGYGYTF. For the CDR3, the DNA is TGCGCCAGCAGCTTGGTTGGGGCCGGCTATGGCTACACCTTC. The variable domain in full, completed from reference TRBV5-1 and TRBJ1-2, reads KAGVTQTPRYLIKTRGQQVTLSCSPISGHRSVSWYQQTPGQGLQFLFEYFSETQRNKGNFPGRFSGRQFSNSRSEMNVSTLELGDSALYLCASSLVGAGYGYTFGSGTRLTVV.

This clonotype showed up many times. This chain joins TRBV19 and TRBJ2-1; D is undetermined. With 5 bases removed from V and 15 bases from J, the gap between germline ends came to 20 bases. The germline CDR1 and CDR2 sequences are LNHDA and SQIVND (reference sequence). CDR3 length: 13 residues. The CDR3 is CASSPKGLPWGFF. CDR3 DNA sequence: TGTGCCAGTAGTCCTAAGGGCCTTCCCTGGGGGTTCTTC.

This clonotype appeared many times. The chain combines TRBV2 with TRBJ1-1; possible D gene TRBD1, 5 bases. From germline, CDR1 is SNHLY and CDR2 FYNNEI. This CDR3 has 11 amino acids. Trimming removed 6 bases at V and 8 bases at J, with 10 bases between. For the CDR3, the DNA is TGTGCCAGCAGCCAGGGAGTAGAAGCTTTCTTT. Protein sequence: CASSQGVEAFF.

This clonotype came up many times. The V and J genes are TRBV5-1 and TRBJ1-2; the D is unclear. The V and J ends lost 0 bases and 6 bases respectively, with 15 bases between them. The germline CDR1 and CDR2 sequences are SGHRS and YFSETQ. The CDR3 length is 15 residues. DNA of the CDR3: TGCGCCAGCAGCTTGGTTATGCGGGCATCCGATGGCTACACCTTC. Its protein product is CASSLVMRASDGYTF.

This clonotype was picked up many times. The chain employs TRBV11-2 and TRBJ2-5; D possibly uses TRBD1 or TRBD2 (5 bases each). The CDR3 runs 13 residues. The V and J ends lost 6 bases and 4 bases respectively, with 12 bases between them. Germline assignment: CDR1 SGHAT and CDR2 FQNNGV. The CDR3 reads CASRSGRVETQYF. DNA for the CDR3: TGTGCCAGCAGATCGGGGCGGGTAGAGACCCAGTACTTC. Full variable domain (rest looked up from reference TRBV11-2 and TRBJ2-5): EAGVAQSPRYKIIEKRQSVAFWCNPISGHATLYWYQQILGQGPKLLIQFQNNGVVDDSQLPKDRFSAERLKGVDSTLKIQPAKLEDSAVYLCASRSGRVETQYFGPGTRLLVL.

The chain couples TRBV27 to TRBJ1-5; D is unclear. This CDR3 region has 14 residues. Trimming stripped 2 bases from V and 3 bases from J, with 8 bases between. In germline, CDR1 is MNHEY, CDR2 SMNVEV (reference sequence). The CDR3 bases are TGTGCCAGCAGTTTACTAGGATACAATCAGCCCCAGCATTTT. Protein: CASSLLGYNQPQHF.

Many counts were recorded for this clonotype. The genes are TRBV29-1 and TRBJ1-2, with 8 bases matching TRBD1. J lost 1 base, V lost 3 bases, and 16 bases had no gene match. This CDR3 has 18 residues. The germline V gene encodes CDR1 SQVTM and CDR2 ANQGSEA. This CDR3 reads CSVDGAPAGGGSNYGYTF. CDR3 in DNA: TGCAGCGTTGATGGTGCCCCGGCAGGGGGCGGGAGTAACTATGGCTACACCTTC.